This is a list of T cell receptor beta chains from one sample in a study of CD8 T cells in ankylosing spondylitis. TCRdb re-called the 5' RACE reads with MiXCR, one entry per CDR3 protein. The sample has 200,000 to 250,000 distinct CDR3 sequences, roughly a third seen once; the top ten hold approximately 4.4%. The sample was blood, either unsorted or a sorted T cell fraction (not recorded which). The source is a male donor with ankylosing spondylitis or in good health (not recorded which). The CDR3 runs from the conserved cysteine through the conserved F or W. A D gene is named only where the DNA matches it firmly. Not every row has a clone size; where given, it reads once, few, many or a size class.

>NA|few|TRBJ2-3|TRBV12-3/TRBV12-4
TGTGCCAGCAGTTTCAGGGACCCCACAGATACGCAGTATTTT
CASSFRDPTDTQYF
>TRBD2|few|TRBJ2-3|TRBV7-3
TGTGCCAGCAGCTTTAACGGTGGACTAGCGGGGGGGCGGGGCACAGATACGCAGTATTTT
CASSFNGGLAGGRGTDTQYF
>NA|once|TRBJ2-6|TRBV7-9
TGTGCCAGCAGCTTTCGGGGAACCGGGGCCAACGTCCTGACTTTC
CASSFRGTGANVLTF
>NA|NA|TRBJ2-7|TRBV20-1
TGCAGTGCGACCCCCCTCGTGCCGGGAGACTACGAGCAGTACTTC
CSATPLVPGDYEQYF
>NA|NA|TRBJ1-1|TRBV12-3/TRBV12-4
TGTGCCAGCAGGGCGGACACAGACACTGAAGCTTTCTTT
CASRADTDTEAFF
>NA|few|TRBJ2-7|TRBV12-3/TRBV12-4
TGTGCCAGCAGTCCGGACCCCTACTCCTACGAGCAGTACTTC
CASSPDPYSYEQYF
>NA|few|TRBJ2-5|TRBV7-6
TGTGCCAGCAGCTGGGCAGGACTTCAAGAGACCCAGTACTTC
CASSWAGLQETQYF
>NA|NA|TRBJ1-1|TRBV20-1
TGCAGTGCTAGAGACAATGACGGGAACACTGAAGCTTTCTTT
CSARDNDGNTEAFF
>TRBD1|NA|TRBJ2-3|TRBV28
TGTGCCAGCAGTTCCCCCGGGACAGGGATATCGGATACGCAGTATTTT
CASSSPGTGISDTQYF
>NA|NA|TRBJ2-1|TRBV9
TGTGCCAGCAGCGTAGCAGGGGTGACCTACAATGAGCAGTTCTTC
CASSVAGVTYNEQFF
>NA|NA|TRBJ2-6|TRBV28
TGTGCCAGCGTCGGCGCGAGCTCTGGGGCCAACGTCCTGACTTTC
CASVGASSGANVLTF
>NA|few|TRBJ2-6|TRBV5-1
TGCGCCAGCAGCTTGGTAGGCGTTGCTGGGGCCAACGTCCTGACTTTC
CASSLVGVAGANVLTF
>NA|few|TRBJ2-1|TRBV6-1
TGTGCCAGCAGTGAATCCGGGGAAGGGTACAATGAGCAGTTCTTC
CASSESGEGYNEQFF
>TRBD1|NA|TRBJ2-5|TRBV5-5
TGTGCCAGCAGCTTGGCCGGGACAGACCAAGAGACCCAGTACTTC
CASSLAGTDQETQYF
>NA|NA|TRBJ1-1|TRBV21-1
TGTGCCAGCAGCAACGACGCCATGAACACTGAAGCTTTCTTT
CASSNDAMNTEAFF
>NA|NA|TRBJ2-7|TRBV20-1
TGCAGTGCCAGCGACAGGTACGAGCAGTACTTC
CSASDRYEQYF
>NA|many|TRBJ2-2|TRBV20-1
TGCAGTGCTAGGGGGTGGGGGTCTGACACCGGGGAGCTGTTTTTT
CSARGWGSDTGELFF
>NA|NA|TRBJ1-2|TRBV7-2
TGTGCCAGCAGCCACCCCCGGGAACAGATAGTCTATGGCTACACCTTC
CASSHPREQIVYGYTF
>NA|few|TRBJ2-1|TRBV18
TGTGCCAGCTCACTCCTGGGGGAGCAGTTCTTC
CASSLLGEQFF
>NA|NA|TRBJ2-1|TRBV20-1
TGCAGTGCTAGAGATCCAGGCAGCTCCTACAATGAGCAGTTCTTC
CSARDPGSSYNEQFF
>TRBD2|NA|TRBJ2-2|TRBV6-4
TGTGCCAGCAGTGACTCCACTAGCGGGGGAGAGGAGCTGTTTTTT
CASSDSTSGGEELFF
>NA|NA|TRBJ2-1|TRBV20-1
TGCAGTACGATGCCGGGGGGCCTCTCCTACAATGAGCAGTTCTTC
CSTMPGGLSYNEQFF
>NA|few|TRBJ1-1|TRBV7-9
TGTGCCAGCAGCCTCGTTGGGGGCCCCGAAGCTTTCTTT
CASSLVGGPEAFF
>TRBD1|few|TRBJ1-1|TRBV15
TGTGCCACCAGCGGGGACAGGGGGCTCACTGAAGCTTTCTTT
CATSGDRGLTEAFF
>TRBD1|NA|TRBJ2-7|TRBV5-6
TGTGCCAGCAGCAACCCGGACAGGTCCTACGAGCAGTACTTC
CASSNPDRSYEQYF
>NA|few|TRBJ1-6|TRBV20-1
TGCAGTGCTAGAGATCCCCAGGGAGACTCACCCCTCCACTTT
CSARDPQGDSPLHF
>NA|many|TRBJ1-2|TRBV20-1
TGCAGTGCTAGAGATCGGGGGCTGATCGATGGCTACACCTTC
CSARDRGLIDGYTF
>TRBD2|NA|TRBJ2-3|TRBV9
TGTGCCAGCAGTAAGGCGGGGGCAGATACGCAGTATTTT
CASSKAGADTQYF
>NA|few|TRBJ1-6|TRBV28
TGTGCCAGCAGAGAGCCCTATAATTCACCCCTCCACTTT
CASREPYNSPLHF
>TRBD2|many|TRBJ2-5|TRBV20-1
TGCAGTGCTAAATGGACTAGTCTTAGGGAAGAGACCCAGTACTTC
CSAKWTSLREETQYF
>TRBD2|once|TRBJ2-3|TRBV20-1
TGCAGTGCTAGAGACCAGGGAGGGACAGATACGCAGTATTTT
CSARDQGGTDTQYF
>NA|few|TRBJ1-1|TRBV6-5
TGTGCCAGCAGTTACTTCGAGAACACTGAAGCTTTCTTT
CASSYFENTEAFF
>NA|NA|TRBJ2-1|TRBV7-9
TGTGCCAGCAGCTTAGTTTTCGGTACGCTTGAGCAGTTCTTC
CASSLVFGTLEQFF
>TRBD1|NA|TRBJ2-2|TRBV6-1
TGTGCCAGCAGTAAAGGGGGCGCGAACACCGGGGAGCTGTTTTTT
CASSKGGANTGELFF
>TRBD1|NA|TRBJ1-1|TRBV20-1
TGCAGTGCTCATCGCGGGACAGTGTTGACTGAAGCTTTCTTT
CSAHRGTVLTEAFF
>TRBD1|NA|TRBJ1-5|TRBV4-1
TGCGCCAGCAGCCAAGTACCGGGACAGGGGACCAATACCCAGCATTTT
CASSQVPGQGTNTQHF
>TRBD2|few|TRBJ2-7|TRBV6-5
TGTGCCAGCAGTTACTCCGGACTAGCCCACGAGCAGTACTTC
CASSYSGLAHEQYF
>NA|few|TRBJ1-1|TRBV12-3/TRBV12-4
TGTGCCAGCAGTCACAGGGAGAACACTGAAGCTTTCTTT
CASSHRENTEAFF
>TRBD2|few|TRBJ2-5|TRBV10-3
TGTGCCATCAGTAAAACTAGCGGGGGGGCCTCTGAGACCCAGTACTTC
CAISKTSGGASETQYF
>NA|few|TRBJ2-2|TRBV6-5
TGTGCCAGCAGTTACTCGGGACTCCCTCGGCCCGGGGAGCTGTTTTTT
CASSYSGLPRPGELFF
>TRBD2|few|TRBJ2-7|TRBV27
TGTGCCAGCAGTGCCCAACCGGGACTAGCGGAATTGTACTTC
CASSAQPGLAELYF
>NA|NA|TRBJ2-7|TRBV3-1
TGTGCCAGCAGCCAAGCAGGGGCCTACGAGCAGTACTTC
CASSQAGAYEQYF
>NA|NA|TRBJ1-4|TRBV15
TGTGCCACCAGCATCGGTGGCCAAGGGAGTAATGAAAAACTGTTTTTT
CATSIGGQGSNEKLFF
>TRBD2|few|TRBJ2-3|TRBV29-1
TGCAGCGTTGAACCGGCTAGCGGGGGTAGCACAGATACGCAGTATTTT
CSVEPASGGSTDTQYF
>NA|NA|TRBJ2-3|TRBV10-1
TGCGCCAGCAGTGAGTCGGGGACCATAACAGATACGCAGTATTTT
CASSESGTITDTQYF